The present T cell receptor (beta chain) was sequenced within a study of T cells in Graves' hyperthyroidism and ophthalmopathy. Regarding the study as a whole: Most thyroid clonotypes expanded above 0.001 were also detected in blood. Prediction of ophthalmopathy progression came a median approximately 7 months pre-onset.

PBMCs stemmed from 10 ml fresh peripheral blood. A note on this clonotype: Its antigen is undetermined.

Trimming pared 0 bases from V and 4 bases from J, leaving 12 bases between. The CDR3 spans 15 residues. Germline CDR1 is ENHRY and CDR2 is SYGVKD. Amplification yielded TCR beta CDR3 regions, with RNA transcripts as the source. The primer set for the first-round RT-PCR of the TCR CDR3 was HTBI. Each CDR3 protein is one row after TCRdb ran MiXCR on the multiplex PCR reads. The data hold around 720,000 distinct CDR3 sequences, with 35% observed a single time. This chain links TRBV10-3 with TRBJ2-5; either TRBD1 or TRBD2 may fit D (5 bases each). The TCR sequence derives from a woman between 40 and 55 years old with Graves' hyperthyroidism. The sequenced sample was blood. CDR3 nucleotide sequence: TGTGCCATCAGTGAGTCGTATGCAGGGACAGAGACCCAGTACTTC. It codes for CAISESYAGTETQYF.